Detailed here is one TCR beta chain. Its cognate antigen has yet to be identified. No base qualities exist here, and no much larger clone lies one base off it. The data originate from a study of cytomegalovirus exposure and HLA in healthy donors (dated by TCRdb to about 2017). Background for the entire study: An earlier analysis of several hundred of the donors reported more than 250 Gb of sequence data and 120 million or so unique TCR beta sequences from 150 million to 200 million T cells. Around 320 gigabases of sequencing data and 80 million or so unique TCR sequences were included in an early release covering several hundred HLA-typed donors. Of the roughly 400 genotyped donors, less than 90% were placed in the genetic ancestry cluster associated with self-reported Caucasian donors. The aim of the study was to test whether cataloging public T cell receptors could identify signatures of past pathogen exposure. The T cell repertoires of 700 or so subjects were profiled by immunosequencing and related to cytomegalovirus serostatus. Besides the first cohort of 666 subjects, a separate validation cohort made up of 95 to 150 different subjects was used. To predict cytomegalovirus infection status, the study combined high-throughput TCR immunosequencing, statistical association of individual TCRs with disease status, and machine learning. A later analysis re-examined previously published TCR beta repertoires from 600 to 700 donors and added high-resolution HLA genotyping to investigate patterns of TCR occurrence. In the later analysis, no new phenotypic data were used to find candidate immune exposures; instead, reliance was placed on TCR beta sequences and their occurrence across donors. An earlier analysis of 500 to 750 of the donors applied high-throughput TCR beta sequencing to assess whether each TCR beta V gene segment acted as functional or pseudogenic. Donor age, sex, ethnicity and CMV serostatus were collected together with the repertoire data. Genome-wide SNP genotypes for about 65% of the roughly 670 donors were used in a later genetic analysis, which treated that subset as a discovery cohort. All discovery cohort repertoires had been generated using a single sequencing platform. Class I and class II HLA loci were covered by the typing at four-digit resolution. The number of typed donors differed by locus: about 629-630 for A, B, C, DRB1 and DQB1; 522 for DQA1; approximately 610 for DPA1; and around 490 for DPB1. Because of strong linkage in the cohort, a few DR-DQ haplotypes were treated as single units for association and clustering. On average, roughly 250,000 unique TCR beta nucleotide sequences were sequenced per donor among about 400 genotyped donors of the cohort, with about 19% of those sequences being non-productive. What the study reported, not specific to this receptor: In a later analysis, HLA-associated TCR beta chains were found to be more clonally expanded and to have lower generation probabilities than equally common non-associated chains. In a later analysis, TCR association rates were found to vary across HLA loci, with the most associated TCRs seen for DRB1 alleles and the fewest for HLA-C alleles. Most TCR sequences were observed very rarely across donors, whereas some public TCRs were present in many individuals. When HLA alleles, especially DR and DQ, strongly co-occurred, TCR associations were difficult to assign to individual alleles. A later analysis found that most CMV-associated TCR beta chains appeared HLA-restricted, with HLA associations seemingly driven largely by CMV exposure. Because the 87-base-pair reads could not distinguish some IMGT-functional V segments, including TRBV6-2 and TRBV6-3, those segments were excluded. In both the original and validation cohorts, the classifier was reported to diagnose cytomegalovirus status with high specificity and sensitivity. According to the authors, the approach could potentially be generalized to other disease states and immunological phenotypes. The study gave a list of about 150 TCR beta chains associated with cytomegalovirus. Linkage disequilibrium might explain the correlated functional status among segregating V segments, but an unknown experimental factor could not be excluded. Some 15 rarely observed V segments, including chromosome 9 orphons, were excluded from the earlier analysis of several hundred of the donors because counts were too low. An earlier analysis of approximately 500 of the donors showed that most TCR beta V segments appeared in productive rearrangements either about 87% or about 30% of the time, which broadly matched IMGT annotations. Compared with the roughly 710-donor mean, donors in an Asian-associated ancestry cluster had fewer N-insertions in productive TCRs, according to a later genetic analysis. Three of the identified cytomegalovirus-associated TCR beta chains were confirmed in vitro to be specific for cytomegalovirus antigens. Presence/absence analyses assumed roughly uniform sequencing depth across donors, an assumption that may not hold. A further reported finding was that TCR beta sequences accurately predicted the HLA-A and HLA-B alleles for most subjects in the first cohort. Only TCR beta chains were sequenced in this cohort, and the absence of alpha or paired-chain data limited detectable features. A later genetic analysis associated a missense DCLRE1C variant with V-gene and J-gene trimming of TCR beta chains, and an independent cohort replicated the association. For the cohort, immune exposure information was limited to CMV serostatus. HLA typing was unavailable for some donors at each locus, so association tests used only the typed subset. In a later analysis, several top co-occurrence clusters were reported to appear linked to parvovirus B19, influenza, CMV and Epstein-Barr virus. A cluster of highly shared sequence variants was judged likely to be a technical artifact of the sequencing pipeline. A later analysis associated 16,951 TCR beta sequences with specific HLA alleles at a false discovery rate of 0.05.

From the germline V gene (reference sequence), CDR1 is LNHNV and CDR2 is YYDKDF. From cysteine to phenylalanine, the CDR3 is 14 amino acids long. This entry keeps only the CDR3 DNA: 42 bases, framed from base 1. V and J are truncated by 5 bases and 5 bases respectively, leaving an intervening sequence of 13 bases. The library came from the immunoSEQ multiplex PCR assay. A mixture of 60 forward primers for TCR Vbeta segments and 13 reverse primers for TCR Jbeta segments was used in the multiplex PCR. The CDR3 region of rearranged TCR beta genes was amplified from genomic DNA with a multiplex PCR assay. The amplified TCR beta libraries were sequenced on the Illumina HiSeq System as 87-base-pair reads. Turning to the authors' computational methods: A later analysis counted tens of millions of unique TCR beta chains across the 700 or so repertoires, and around 9.9 million of these chains were shared by at least two donors. Raw reads were error-corrected and collapsed into unique sequences with a nearest-neighbor algorithm that merged closely related sequences to remove PCR and sequencing errors. V, D and J gene segments were assigned by aligning CDR3 sequences to IMGT reference sequences. For a sequence to be retained, a match of at least six nucleotides to both a V gene segment and a J gene segment was required. A rearrangement counted as productive if the CDR3 had no stop codons and remained in frame with V and J, and every other rearrangement counted as non-productive. Following IMGT convention, CDR3 was defined as the stretch from the second conserved V-encoded cysteine up to the conserved J-encoded phenylalanine. The earlier analysis of 500 to 600 of the donors excluded sequences that lacked an unambiguous match to a single V gene segment. An earlier analysis of around 600 of the donors classified V segments as functional when productive rearrangements were above 56.7% and as segregating when the standard deviation between donors was above 5%. A statistical classification framework was developed to diagnose cytomegalovirus status using the catalog of TCR beta chain sequences. In a later analysis, V and J genes were assigned by comparing TCR nucleotide sequences against IMGT/GENE-DB human TR gene sequences. A later analysis assigned CDR3 sequences and most-parsimonious VDJ recombination scenarios with the TCRdist pipeline. In a later analysis, every TCR beta chain was defined by the combination of its CDR3 amino acid sequence and its V-gene family, and reads without a unique V-gene family were dropped. In a later analysis, several hundred highly shared, low-generation-probability nucleotide sequences were removed to address suspected cross-contamination and a sequencing artifact. For each public chain, a later analysis derived a clonal expansion index from normalized ranks of inferred template counts within each repertoire. Generation probabilities in a later analysis came from a VDJ recombination model fitted to out-of-frame rearrangements, and those results were checked against IGoR. In a later analysis, hypergeometric tests were used to score TCR-TCR, TCR-HLA and TCR-CMV co-occurrence, with a repertoire-size bias correction applied to TCR pairs. A later analysis estimated false discovery rates by permuting HLA or CMV assignments 20 times. In a later analysis, co-occurring TCRs were grouped with DBSCAN, and TCRdist sequence similarity was added when clustering was performed within HLA-allele-positive subsets. Repertoires with fewer than 30,000 or more than 120,000 public chains were left out of co-occurrence clustering, as were about 5 repertoires with anomalous nucleotide sharing. TCRdb's version of the immuneACCESS table is confined to in-frame rearrangements and falls short of the full clone set. An unresolved V gene accounts for under half of the shortfall where checked; the remainder is of unknown origin. V and J calls and clone size follow that table, whereas D and trimming were derived from the DNA. The sample profile shows about 120,000 clones; around 70% of them were found once. About 8.2% of the sample goes to the ten largest clones.

The cohort comprised 550 to 700 healthy bone marrow donors. Cohort members were all nominally healthy when sampled, although unrecorded immune exposures were likely present. The donor was CMV seropositive and belonged to the group of more than 250 seropositive cohort members. A peripheral blood sample was collected from each donor, and TCR beta sequencing was performed on peripheral blood mononuclear cells. Genomic DNA extraction from the blood cell samples was performed with the Qiagen DNeasy Blood Extraction Kit. The chain links TRBV15 with TRBJ2-1; perhaps TRBD1 is the D gene, with 5 bases matching. This receptor was identified in a woman aged 40-49 years in good health and CMV-seropositive. The specimen was PBMCs. The CDR3 loop reads CATSFWGRNNEQFF. Read as DNA, the sequence is TGTGCCACCAGCTTCTGGGGCCGCAACAATGAGCAGTTCTTC.